What follows are 16 T cell receptor beta chains derived from one specimen sequenced in a study of T cell repertoires in cytomegalovirus infection. TCRdb ran MiXCR on the reads and lists one entry per CDR3 protein. The sample records some 320,000 distinct CDR3 sequences, approximately 32% being singletons. These receptors have no known antigen. Sample: cultured PBMCs, taken from culture after CMV antigen stimulation. The receptors were sampled from a human donor in good health (CMV status not recorded). Some clones in this sample may be carry-over from other donors' samples.

This clonotype is a singleton in its sample. V usage is TRBV18 and J usage is TRBJ2-5; 10 bases map to TRBD2. J was trimmed by 5 bases and V by 4 bases; bases with no gene match: 7. This CDR3 is 15 amino acids long. Per the germline V gene, CDR1 is KGHSH and CDR2 is LQKENI. The CDR3 region has the DNA TGTGCCAGCTCACTTACTAGCGGGGAAGAGGAGACCCAGTACTTC. Protein product: CASSLTSGEEETQYF.

A remark on this clonotype: One end of the junction fails to match germline, which may point to a read error. The V gene is TRBV4-2, the J gene TRBJ2-3, with D uncertain. The CDR3 runs to 13 residues. Germline assignment: CDR1 LGHNA and CDR2 YNFKEQ. In nucleotides, the CDR3 is TGTGCCGGCAGCCAACAGAGCACAGATACGCAGTATTTT. Its translation is CAGSQQSTDTQYF.

The J gene is TRBJ2-5, the V gene TRBV7-9; 9 nucleotides agree with TRBD1. The V gene end was trimmed by 0 bases and the J gene end by 5 bases; junction bases not matched to a gene: 4. The CDR3 is 15 residues long. Per germline, CDR1 SEHNR and CDR2 FQNEAQ (reference sequence). CDR3 in amino acids: CASSLAGQGIETQYF. CDR3 nucleotide sequence: TGTGCCAGCAGCTTAGCGGGACAGGGTATTGAGACCCAGTACTTC.

V gene TRBV28 combines with J gene TRBJ2-5; D uncertain. The germline CDR1 and CDR2 sequences are MDHEN and SYDVKM. V was pared by 2 bases and J by 0 bases, with 7 bases between. CDR3 length equals 14 residues. In DNA, the CDR3 is TGTGCCAGCAGTTTAGGAAGGTACCAAGAGACCCAGTACTTC. Its protein product is CASSLGRYQETQYF.

V gene TRBV5-1 combines with J gene TRBJ1-3; TRBD1 might be the D (5 bases). Germline lookup yields CDR1 SGHRS and CDR2 YFSETQ. V was cut by 0 bases and J by 9 bases, with 10 bases left in between. CDR3 length: 13 amino acids. CDR3: CASSLGDVRTIYF. The CDR3 DNA sequence: TGCGCCAGCAGCTTGGGGGACGTTCGCACCATATATTTT.

This clonotype was counted between two and nine times. This rearrangement joins TRBV5-1 to TRBJ2-2; 8 nucleotides agree with TRBD1. The CDR3 spans 16 residues. Germline CDR1 SGHRS, CDR2 YFSETQ. Unmatched junction bases numbered 9, after V lost 4 bases and J lost 4 bases. CDR3 coding DNA: TGCGCCAGCAGCGCCAGACAGGGGTTGGCCACCGGGGAGCTGTTTTTT. It codes for CASSARQGLATGELFF.

The gene calls are TRBV12-3 or TRBV12-4 and TRBJ1-2, with no clear D. V was shortened by 1 base and J by 7 bases, with 10 bases between the two germline ends. The CDR3 is made up of 13 amino acids. In DNA form, the CDR3 reads TGTGCCAGCAGTTTAGGGGAGTTTCTTGGCTACACCTTC. This codes for CASSLGEFLGYTF.

CDR3 DNA: TGTGCCAGCACGGCCCGAACCGGGGAGCTGTTTTTT. The encoded protein is CASTARTGELFF. The rearrangement links TRBV28 to TRBJ2-2, with D uncertain. V was pared by 7 bases and J by 5 bases, with 8 bases between. The CDR3 extends over 12 amino acids. CDR1 is MDHEN and CDR2 is SYDVKM in the germline V gene.

In this sample, this clonotype turned up once. The chain is built from TRBV5-4 and TRBJ2-7; 7 nucleotides agree with TRBD2. Germline V gene data show CDR1 as SGHNT and CDR2 as YYREEE (reference sequence). Trimming at V came to 2 bases and at J to 0 bases, leaving 5 bases not matched to a gene. The CDR3 runs to 15 residues. The CDR3 loop is CASSLRSGYSYEQYF. The DNA for the CDR3 is TGTGCCAGCAGCTTACGTAGCGGGTACTCCTACGAGCAGTACTTC.

This chain uses TRBV19 with TRBJ1-1, with unresolved D. The CDR3 spans 14 residues. The germline V gene has CDR1 LNHDA and CDR2 SQIVND (reference sequence). V shed 9 bases and J shed 1 base, with 15 bases lying between them. This chain's CDR3 is CASNGGSSNTEAFF. The CDR3 DNA sequence: TGTGCCAGCAACGGCGGCAGCTCGAACACTGAAGCTTTCTTT.

The gene calls are TRBV9 and TRBJ2-2; TRBD2 agrees at 8 bases. This CDR3 is 16 amino acids long. Germline V gene data show CDR1 as SGDLS and CDR2 as YYNGEE. Trimming cost V 0 bases and J 7 bases; bases outside gene matches: 8. The CDR3 here is CASSVESGGLGGELFF. CDR3 nucleotides: TGTGCCAGCAGCGTAGAGTCGGGGGGGCTGGGCGGGGAGCTGTTTTTT.

The chain couples TRBV10-3 to TRBJ1-1, with 10 bases lining up with TRBD1. The length of the CDR3 is 14 residues. With V trimmed by 4 bases and J by 10 bases, 9 bases remained unmatched. Germline CDR1 is ENHRY and CDR2 is SYGVKD. The CDR3 spells CAISGGTGEHGAFF. The CDR3 nucleotides read TGTGCCATCAGTGGCGGGACAGGGGAACATGGAGCTTTCTTT.

This clonotype has at least ten counts. This chain links TRBV7-8 with TRBJ1-1; D call uncertain. Germline values: CDR1 SGHVS, CDR2 FQNEAQ. CDR3 size: 14 residues. V lost 2 bases and J lost 1, with 8 bases in between. This chain's CDR3 is CASSLHTPNTEAFF. Written as DNA, the CDR3 is TGTGCCAGCAGCTTACATACACCGAACACTGAAGCTTTCTTT.

This clonotype was observed many times. The chain links TRBV5-1 to TRBJ1-5; D unresolved. The CDR3 has 15 residues. Per the germline V gene, CDR1 is SGHRS and CDR2 is YFSETQ. Trimming shortened V by 0 bases and J by 1 base, and 8 bases separated the two germline ends. The CDR3 DNA is TGCGCCAGCAGCTTGGCCGGCAGGAGCAATCAGCCCCAGCATTTT. Its protein product is CASSLAGRSNQPQHF.

In this sample, this clonotype turned up a few times. V is TRBV7-9 and J is TRBJ1-4, with unresolved D. Germline V lookup: CDR1 SEHNR, CDR2 FQNEAQ (reference sequence). CDR3 size: 13 residues. V dropped 2 bases and J dropped 5 bases, with 6 bases sitting between them. CDR3 sequence (DNA): TGTGCCAGCAGCTTAAGCGGGAATGAAAAACTGTTTTTT. It translates to CASSLSGNEKLFF.

The chain couples TRBV9 to TRBJ2-5, with D perhaps matching TRBD1 (5 bases). Germline V CDR1 and CDR2: SGDLS, YYNGEE. CDR3 length: 12 amino acids. Deletions cut 0 bases from V and 13 bases from J, with 13 bases between. CDR3 in amino acids: CASSVEDTVRYF. Here the CDR3 DNA reads TGTGCCAGCAGCGTAGAGGACACCGTGCGGTACTTC.